The rows below give T cell receptor beta chains drawn from one sample of a study of blood T cell repertoires in COVID-19. Assay: immunoSEQ multiplex PCR; the TCRdb copy retains only in-frame clones and omits some. The sample includes some 150,000 clones, about 88% of them seen just once. Sequencing used peripheral blood. These receptors came from a human donor in a cohort sampled during active COVID-19. CDR3s include the opening cysteine and the closing phenylalanine or tryptophan. D genes are given only for firm matches. Size tells how often a clone was seen (once, few, many) or the class of an expanded clone, and some rows leave it out.

>-|TRBJ1-2|-|TRBV28
CASSPGGRTYGYTF
TGTGCCAGCAGCCCCGGGGGGCGCACCTATGGCTACACCTTC
>-|TRBJ2-1|-|TRBV21-1
CASSKADRGRRNEQFF
TGTGCCAGCAGCAAAGCGGACAGGGGCCGCAGGAATGAGCAGTTCTTC
>-|TRBJ2-3|-|TRBV14
CASSQARLGSTDTQYF
TGTGCCAGCAGCCAAGCCCGACTTGGGAGCACAGATACGCAGTATTTT
>-|TRBJ1-5|-|TRBV4-3
CASSQEAGGNQPQHF
TGCGCCAGCAGCCAAGAAGCAGGGGGCAATCAGCCCCAGCATTTT
>once|TRBJ1-1|-|TRBV14
CASSPRGRREPFF
TGTGCCAGCAGTCCCCGGGGCCGGAGGGAACCTTTCTTT
>-|TRBJ2-4|TRBD1|TRBV29-1
CSVLDRKNIQYF
TGCAGCGTGTTGGACAGGAAAAACATTCAGTACTTC
>-|TRBJ2-7|TRBD2|TRBV28
CASSPHTSVQMAYEQYF
TGTGCCAGCAGTCCACATACTAGCGTCCAGATGGCCTACGAGCAGTACTTC
>-|TRBJ2-3|TRBD2|TRBV3-1/TRBV3-2
CASSQDLTSDGPVWDTQYF
TGTGCCAGCAGCCAAGATTTGACTAGCGATGGGCCGGTTTGGGATACGCAGTATTTT
>few|TRBJ2-3|-|TRBV7-8
CASSLSPLSGESTDTQYF
TGTGCCAGCAGCTTATCCCCCCTTAGCGGAGAAAGCACAGATACGCAGTATTTT
>-|TRBJ2-1|-|TRBV13
CASSSDFNEQFF
TGTGCCAGCAGCTCCGACTTCAATGAGCAGTTCTTC
>-|TRBJ2-7|-|TRBV3-1/TRBV3-2
CASSQDSGSYEQYF
TGTGCCAGCAGCCAAGATTCGGGGAGTTACGAGCAGTACTTC
>-|TRBJ1-5|TRBD1|TRBV2
CASRGTPGQGIHQPQHF
TGTGCCAGCAGGGGGACACCGGGACAGGGAATCCATCAGCCCCAGCATTTT
>-|TRBJ1-6|-|TRBV11-3
CASSQGGDSPLHF
TGTGCCAGCAGCCAAGGGGGGGACTCACCCCTCCACTTT
>-|TRBJ2-1|-|TRBV20-1
CSSSGVDEQFF
TGCAGTTCGTCGGGAGTCGATGAGCAGTTCTTC
>-|TRBJ2-7|-|TRBV19
CASSIDPGGTVPSYEQYF
TGTGCCAGTAGTATAGATCCCGGCGGGACAGTCCCATCCTACGAGCAGTACTTC
>-|TRBJ2-1|TRBD2|TRBV11-2
CASSLYSGRARNEQFF
TGTGCCAGCAGCTTATATAGCGGGAGGGCCAGGAATGAGCAGTTCTTC
>once|TRBJ2-7|-|TRBV6-1
CASSEGGLGQYF
TGTGCCAGCAGTGAGGGGGGTCTCGGGCAGTACTTC
>few|TRBJ1-6|TRBD1|TRBV5-1
CASSLTGVVDSPLHF
TGCGCCAGCAGCTTAACAGGGGTGGTCGATTCACCCCTCCACTTT